The clone carrying this T cell receptor beta chain is labeled as medium-sized. Its antigen is unknown. The sample originates from a study of metastatic and nonmetastatic thyroid tumors. Overall study context: Peripheral blood and tumor or nodule samples from malignant and benign thyroid patients were compared.

Authors' processing steps: Between-group CDR3 differences, defined by clinicopathological status, yielded a distant-metastasis classifier for papillary thyroid cancer. MiXCR re-clonotyped the PCR reads for TCRdb. The V and J calls here are based on TCRdb, not the publication. The sample has about 30,000 clones; 20% to 25% are singletons. All patients were treatment-naive before thyroid surgery. The CDR3 has 17 residues. Trimming removed 5 bases from V and 4 bases from J, with 24 bases in between. From germline, CDR1 is MNHNS and CDR2 SASEGT. Study outcomes and limitations: According to reports, the diversity of TCR beta was significantly higher in malignant thyroid tumors than in benign nodules, and this held in both blood and tumor samples.

This sequence was found in a female donor with papillary thyroid cancer or a benign thyroid nodule (not recorded which). Some clones in this sample may be carry-over from other donors' samples. The rearrangement uses TRBV6-1 and TRBJ2-7; D unresolved. Specimen: blood. CDR3 residues: CASSRPEGFSLMYEQYF. The CDR3 nucleotides are TGTGCCAGCAGTCGACCGGAAGGGTTTTCTCTGATGTACGAGCAGTACTTC.